A selection of T cell receptor beta chains follows, all from one sample in a study of blood T cell repertoires in COVID-19. Produced via immunoSEQ multiplex PCR; TCRdb's table is partial and in-frame only. The sample contains about 300,000 clones, about nine tenths of which appear only once. Source material: PBMCs or T cells enriched from blood (not recorded which). These receptors all come from a woman aged 30 to 39 who had recovered from COVID-19. Both conserved end residues are part of each CDR3. Some rows have no size entry. The others give once, few or many, or a class for an expanded clone.

NA,TRBJ2-7,TRBV28,CASSRGYEQYF
NA,TRBJ1-2,TRBV6-5,CASSYSRDRGGYTF
NA,TRBJ2-7,TRBV4-2,CASSPSQGTSYEQYF
NA,TRBJ1-1,TRBV28,CASSLMRGKNTEAFF
NA,TRBJ1-5,TRBV18,CASSKDRGNQPQHF
NA,TRBJ2-1,TRBV30,CAWSGTGVNEQFF
NA,TRBJ2-5,TRBV5-4,CASSLGTKETQYF
NA,TRBJ2-7,TRBV10-3,CAISRGQGTGDYEQYF
once,TRBJ2-5,TRBV7-8,CASSLGETGRETQYF
NA,TRBJ1-2,TRBV5-1,CASSLEGGANYGYTF
NA,TRBJ1-1,TRBV10-3,CAIKIRTGEDTEAFF
NA,TRBJ2-7,TRBV3-1/TRBV3-2,CASNFRSSGSYEQYF
NA,TRBJ2-2,TRBV11-2,CASSPGRRGNTGELFF
NA,TRBJ1-5,TRBV12-3/TRBV12-4,CASSFSGNQPQHF
NA,TRBJ2-3,TRBV28,CASSRRPSGTLLATDTQYF
NA,TRBJ2-7,TRBV6-2/TRBV6-3,CASSLIPGTATYEQYF
NA,TRBJ2-5,TRBV27,CASSSGLAGGQETQYF
NA,TRBJ2-1,TRBV7-3,CASSLNGGSYNEQFF
NA,TRBJ2-2,TRBV19,CASRRQGSTGELFF
NA,TRBJ1-3,TRBV18,CASSQNGQTGNTIYF
NA,TRBJ1-2,TRBV6-5,CASRLSGSTYGYTF
NA,TRBJ2-7,TRBV1,CTSSPQPTETGSYEQYF
NA,TRBJ2-1,TRBV4-3,CASSHGTSGVDEQFF
NA,TRBJ2-7,TRBV18,CASSPGSGRVYEQYF
NA,TRBJ1-3,TRBV20-1,CSANGGNTIYF
NA,TRBJ1-1,TRBV9,CASSATTGHLNTEAFF
NA,TRBJ2-1,TRBV5-4,CASSSQAGAWNEQFF
NA,TRBJ2-5,TRBV5-1,CASSPRGLGVLSGEAQYF
NA,TRBJ1-2,TRBV7-2,CASSLGQGANGYTF
NA,TRBJ2-3,TRBV5-1,CASSRGQLRVTDTQYF
few,TRBJ2-1,TRBV7-3,CASRPFPSSYNEQFF
NA,TRBJ2-7,TRBV28,CASTTGGYYEQYF
NA,TRBJ2-1,TRBV19,CASSPGLALDNEQFF
NA,TRBJ2-4,TRBV11-2,CASSLGGTGKNIQYF
once,TRBJ2-7,TRBV6-2/TRBV6-3,CASNPAGHYEQYF
NA,TRBJ2-1,TRBV9,CASSVTASGVGDYNEQFF
NA,TRBJ1-3,TRBV28,CASSLYGQGLSGNTIYF
NA,TRBJ2-3,TRBV19,CASSKGARTDTQYF
NA,TRBJ1-2,TRBV27,CASSVAWGDRLYGYTF
NA,TRBJ1-3,TRBV28,CASSSPGTGGNTIYF
NA,TRBJ2-3,TRBV5-4,CASSSNKGGRGTDTQYF
NA,TRBJ1-6,TRBV4-3,CASSQDAPGDSYNSPLHF
NA,TRBJ2-7,TRBV7-8,CASSLQGFYEQYF
NA,TRBJ1-1,TRBV7-2,CASSLVEGEAFF
NA,TRBJ1-5,TRBV19,CATPCDWERDSNQPQHF
NA,TRBJ1-2,TRBV12-3/TRBV12-4,CASSRGEYGYTF
NA,TRBJ1-5,TRBV19,CASNADRWSNQPQHF
once,TRBJ2-7,TRBV28,CASSSYTEGKNEQYF
NA,TRBJ1-2,TRBV3-1/TRBV3-2,CASSQDRVGYGYTF
NA,TRBJ2-1,TRBV7-2,CASSSGRAYNEQFF
NA,TRBJ2-5,TRBV27,CASSLRGGTQYF
NA,TRBJ2-1,TRBV12-2,CASPDGTSGSRSYNEQFF
NA,TRBJ1-2,TRBV30,CAWSSGAVYGYTF
few,TRBJ2-1,TRBV6-5,CATLSGRGNEQFF
NA,TRBJ1-1,TRBV4-1,CASSQEGQVLAEAFF
NA,TRBJ2-5,TRBV29-1,CSVSRLASRQETQYF
NA,TRBJ2-7,TRBV6-5,CASSYLQRSYEQYF